A selection of T cell receptor beta chains follows, all from one sample in a study of blood T cells in healthy people across ages. TCRdb independently ran MiXCR on the 5' RACE reads; one entry per CDR3 protein. The sample contains 1.5 million to 2 million distinct CDR3 sequences, over 25% of which appear only once. Sequencing input: blood. These receptors originate from a woman in her twenties or thirties in good health. Each CDR3 is given with its conserved first and last residue. The D gene is left open where the match is weak. Size is stated for part of the rows, as once, few or many counts, or as a class when the clone is expanded.

v_gene	j_gene	d_gene	abundance	CDR3aa	CDR3nt
TRBV20-1	TRBJ2-3	-	-	CSASAADTPTDTQYF	TGCAGTGCTAGCGCCGCGGACACACCCACAGATACGCAGTATTTT
TRBV5-1	TRBJ2-2	-	-	CASSLDPQTGELFF	TGCGCCAGCAGCTTGGATCCTCAGACCGGGGAGCTGTTTTTT
TRBV5-4	TRBJ2-6	-	-	CASSLKLSGANVLTF	TGTGCCAGCAGCTTGAAGCTCTCTGGGGCCAACGTCCTGACTTTC
TRBV10-2	TRBJ2-1	TRBD1	-	CASSDPGTGTHEQFF	TGCGCCAGCAGTGACCCCGGGACAGGGACTCATGAGCAGTTCTTC
TRBV24-1	TRBJ1-4	-	-	CATSDLREGNGKLFF	TGTGCCACCAGTGATTTGCGAGAGGGTAATGGAAAACTGTTTTTT
TRBV20-1	TRBJ1-1	-	-	CRGGGTEAFF	TGCAGGGGAGGGGGCACTGAAGCTTTCTTT
TRBV2	TRBJ2-1	TRBD2	-	CASSLTSGVLEQFF	TGTGCCAGCAGTCTGACTAGCGGGGTTCTTGAGCAGTTCTTC
TRBV5-4	TRBJ2-7	-	-	CASSLKSLGGTYEQYF	TGTGCCAGCAGCTTGAAGTCTCTAGGGGGGACCTACGAGCAGTACTTC
TRBV7-6	TRBJ1-5	-	-	CASSFAAGPLRDQPQHF	TGTGCCAGCAGCTTCGCGGCGGGCCCCCTAAGAGACCAGCCCCAGCATTTT
TRBV4-1	TRBJ1-6	TRBD1	-	CASSQDRDRYPNSPLHF	TGCGCCAGCAGCCAAGATAGGGACAGGTACCCCAATTCACCCCTCCACTTT
TRBV9	TRBJ1-2	TRBD1	-	CASSVTGEPTNYGYTF	TGTGCCAGCAGTGTAACAGGGGAGCCTACTAACTATGGCTACACCTTC
TRBV20-1	TRBJ1-5	-	-	CSTLWQPNQPQHF	TGCAGTACGCTTTGGCAGCCAAATCAGCCCCAGCATTTT
TRBV7-9	TRBJ2-7	TRBD1	many	CASTRTGLSYEQYF	TGTGCCAGCACCAGGACAGGCCTCTCCTACGAGCAGTACTTC
TRBV7-3	TRBJ2-5	-	-	CASSLTRSETQYF	TGTGCCAGCAGCTTAACGAGGAGTGAGACCCAGTACTTC
TRBV7-9	TRBJ2-1	TRBD1	few	CASSLGTGEHEQFF	TGTGCCAGCAGCTTAGGGACAGGGGAACATGAGCAGTTCTTC
TRBV7-2	TRBJ2-5	-	many	CASSSAGETQYF	TGTGCCAGCAGCTCCGCCGGGGAGACCCAGTACTTC
TRBV20-1	TRBJ2-3	TRBD2	-	CSADSGRGSTDTQYF	TGCAGTGCTGACAGCGGGAGGGGCAGCACAGATACGCAGTATTTT
TRBV28	TRBJ1-5	TRBD1	few	CASSLRTGAYSNQPQHF	TGTGCCAGCAGTTTAAGGACAGGCGCTTATAGCAATCAGCCCCAGCATTTT
TRBV7-2	TRBJ2-5	-	-	CASSLKGVETQYF	TGTGCCAGCAGCTTAAAGGGCGTCGAGACCCAGTACTTC
TRBV3-1	TRBJ2-1	-	once	CASSQGWGDGQFF	TGTGCCAGCAGCCAAGGATGGGGAGATGGGCAGTTCTTC
TRBV2	TRBJ2-7	-	few	CASAGGGLSYEQYF	TGTGCCAGCGCTGGAGGGGGTCTCTCCTACGAGCAGTACTTC
TRBV12-3/TRBV12-4	TRBJ2-1	TRBD2	-	CASSSTSGAHEQFF	TGTGCCAGCAGTTCGACTAGCGGGGCCCATGAGCAGTTCTTC
TRBV28	TRBJ2-7	-	many	CASGEGPYEQYF	TGTGCCAGCGGAGAGGGACCCTACGAGCAGTACTTC
TRBV6-2/TRBV6-3	TRBJ2-7	-	many	CASTDRGRDSYEQYF	TGTGCCAGCACCGACCGGGGGCGCGACTCCTACGAGCAGTACTTC
TRBV6-1	TRBJ2-1	-	-	CASSEFGSPSVIEQFF	TGTGCCAGCAGTGAATTTGGGTCGCCTAGCGTAATTGAGCAGTTCTTC
TRBV5-1	TRBJ2-7	-	-	CASSFNQGGEQYF	TGCGCCAGCAGCTTTAACCAGGGGGGCGAGCAGTACTTC
TRBV29-1	TRBJ1-2	TRBD1	-	CSGTGQGHGYTF	TGCAGTGGTACGGGACAGGGCCATGGCTACACCTTC
TRBV7-2	TRBJ2-1	TRBD2	once	CASSPGLAGGSVEQFF	TGTGCCAGCAGCCCCGGACTAGCGGGGGGTTCGGTTGAGCAGTTCTTC
TRBV12-5	TRBJ2-1	TRBD1	few	CASAGTGMTYNEQFF	TGTGCTAGTGCCGGGACAGGGATGACCTACAATGAGCAGTTCTTC
TRBV3-1	TRBJ2-7	TRBD2	few	CASSRHLTSGSLYEQYF	TGTGCCAGCAGTCGGCACCTGACTAGCGGGAGCCTCTACGAGCAGTACTTC
TRBV2	TRBJ2-1	-	-	CASSEVGGSYNEQFF	TGTGCCAGCAGTGAAGTTGGGGGCTCCTACAATGAGCAGTTCTTC
TRBV5-4	TRBJ1-1	TRBD1	-	CASNTPDRGHRDVGTEAFF	TGTGCCAGCAACACCCCCGACAGGGGGCACAGGGATGTGGGAACTGAAGCTTTCTTT
TRBV9	TRBJ2-5	TRBD2	-	CASSVATGTGTSGGREETQYF	TGTGCCAGCAGCGTAGCTACGGGGACGGGGACTAGCGGGGGTAGGGAAGAGACCCAGTACTTC
TRBV14	TRBJ2-7	TRBD2	-	CASTPAGGRGEQYF	TGTGCCAGCACCCCTGCGGGGGGTCGCGGCGAGCAGTACTTC
TRBV4-1	TRBJ1-6	-	few	CASSHGDPMPNSPLHF	TGCGCCAGCAGCCACGGGGACCCCATGCCCAATTCACCCCTCCACTTT
TRBV6-5	TRBJ2-1	-	few	CASTRGNNEQFF	TGTGCCAGCACAAGGGGGAACAATGAGCAGTTCTTC
TRBV7-9	TRBJ1-6	-	few	CASSLWAGYGNSPLHF	TGTGCCAGCAGCTTATGGGCAGGGTATGGGAATTCACCCCTCCACTTT